One sample yielded the 8 T cell receptor beta chains listed below, sequenced in a study of T cells in Graves' hyperthyroidism and ophthalmopathy. Template material for amplifying TCR beta CDR3 regions consisted of RNA transcripts. A first-round RT-PCR of the TCR CDR3 used the HTBI primer set. TCRdb independently ran MiXCR on the multiplex PCR reads; one entry per CDR3 protein. This sample has 94,000 or so distinct CDR3 sequences, with roughly 56% found just once. Sequencing used blood. These receptors originate from a woman in her thirties or forties with Graves' hyperthyroidism.

This clonotype was observed at least ten times. The junction and the germline gene differ at one end; a read error may be behind it. V and J are TRBV7-2 and TRBJ1-2; D perhaps matches TRBD1 (6 bases). This CDR3 has 17 amino acids. Germline loops: CDR1 SGHTA, CDR2 FQGNSA. CDR3: CASSFHSGAVTKYGYTF. CDR3 in DNA: TGTGCCAGCAGCTTCCACTCAGGGGCGGTAACTAAGTATGGCTACACCTTC.

A note on this clonotype: Given a much more abundant clone one base away, this may be a read error. J is TRBJ2-5 and V is TRBV5-4; D gene ambiguous. The CDR3 runs to 12 residues. Looked up from germline, CDR1 is SGHNT and CDR2 is YYREEE (reference sequence). V shed 5 bases and J shed 7 bases, with 12 bases lying between them. The CDR3 nucleotides are TGTGCCAGCAGTCCTGGTATGGGGACCCAGTACTTC. Encoded protein: CASSPGMGTQYF.

Remarks on this clonotype: Likely a read error: the CDR3 ends without its conserved phenylalanine or tryptophan. Because the CDR3's place on the DNA is in doubt, the DNA is left out and the CDR3 is given as listed by TCRdb. The genes are TRBV15 and TRBJ2-5; the table's D call TRBD1 went unverified against the DNA. Germline V gene lookup returns CDR1 LNHNV and CDR2 YYDKDF (reference sequence). The CDR3 comprises 9 residues, both ends counted. The CDR3 spells CATSGGQAI.

Many counts were recorded for this clonotype. The rearrangement links TRBV7-2 to TRBJ1-1, with no clear D. From germline, CDR1 is SGHTA and CDR2 FQGNSA. The CDR3 consists of 14 residues. The V and J ends lost 0 bases and 1 base respectively, with 6 bases between them. CDR3 sequence: CASSLASWNTEAFF. In DNA, the CDR3 is TGTGCCAGCAGCTTAGCGTCCTGGAACACTGAAGCTTTCTTT.

Ten or more counts support this clonotype. The gene calls are TRBV10-2 and TRBJ2-7, with D possibly TRBD1 on 6 matching bases. The germline V gene encodes CDR1 WSHSY and CDR2 SAAADI. The CDR3 has 15 residues. The V end was cut by 6 bases, the J end by 2 bases, with 17 bases between. CDR3 in DNA: TGCGCCAGCAGCCAAAGAGGGGGTCACACCTACGAGCAGTACTTC. It codes for CASSQRGGHTYEQYF.

Worth noting for this clonotype: At one end the junction does not follow the germline gene, possibly because of a read error. The gene calls are TRBV5-1 and TRBJ1-4; no reliable D call. The CDR3 loop spans 15 amino acids. Germline-derived CDR1 and CDR2 are SGHRS and YFSETQ. The chain's CDR3 is CASSPVVQREEKLFF. In nucleotides, the CDR3 is TGTGCCAGCAGCCCTGTGGTCCAGCGGGAGGAAAAACTGTTTTTT.

The chain links TRBV11-1 to TRBJ2-7; possibly TRBD2 for D (5 bases). V was cut by 5 bases and J by 0 bases, with 14 bases left in between. CDR1 SGHAT and CDR2 FQDESV come from the germline V gene (reference sequence). The CDR3 consists of 15 residues. Written as DNA, the CDR3 is TGTGCCAGCAGCGGGAGTGGGGTAAGCTCCTACGAGCAGTACTTC. Protein product: CASSGSGVSSYEQYF.

As for this clonotype: An end of the junction differs from the germline gene, which may be a read error. This chain uses TRBV10-3 with TRBJ2-5; D not resolved. Per germline, CDR1 ENHRY and CDR2 SYGVKD. The CDR3 spans 15 residues. The CDR3: CATSASSVDLETQYF. For the CDR3, the DNA is TGTGCCACCAGTGCCAGCAGCGTAGATTTGGAGACCCAGTACTTC.